This is a list of T cell receptor beta chains from one sample in a study of T cells in Graves' hyperthyroidism and ophthalmopathy. TCRdb re-analysed the multiplex PCR reads in MiXCR, keeping a single row per CDR3 protein. The sample holds about 640,000 distinct CDR3 sequences, more than 20% seen once. Sequencing was performed on blood. These TCRs come from a man aged 25 to 45 with Graves' ophthalmopathy. CDR3s leave out the opening cysteine and the closing phenylalanine or tryptophan. The order of the fields is J gene, V gene, CDR3 protein.

>TRBJ2-5|TRBV27
ASSLSGKKETQY
>TRBJ2-1|TRBV6-2/TRBV6-3
ASSLNSLLYNEQF
>TRBJ2-7|TRBV4-1
ASSQVGTVGYEQY
>TRBJ2-3|TRBV7-2
ASSLDQFSTSGSTDTQY
>TRBJ1-2|TRBV10-3
AISRQGPRGYT
>TRBJ2-1|TRBV28
ASSFNEQF
>TRBJ2-3|TRBV2
AIPGQNTDTQY
>TRBJ1-2|TRBV20-1
SAISRGYGYT
>TRBJ2-7|TRBV28
ASSSGTTTYEQY
>TRBJ2-1|TRBV7-8
ASSWGRGTYNEQF
>TRBJ2-2|TRBV28
ASSSAGGKTGELF
>TRBJ2-2|TRBV7-2
ASNFRQGYTGELF
>TRBJ2-1|TRBV11-2
ASSDSRGDEQF
>TRBJ2-2|TRBV11-3
ASSLSTGGELF
>TRBJ2-3|TRBV6-2/TRBV6-3
ASSYEGSPTTDTQY
>TRBJ2-1|TRBV30
AWRTSGSSGQF
>TRBJ1-6|TRBV20-1
SACMASALNSPLH
>TRBJ2-5|TRBV7-9
ASSSEAGVQETQY
>TRBJ2-5|TRBV7-8
ASSLTSGMGTQY
>TRBJ1-1|TRBV28
ASSLSSGAGGDTEAF
>TRBJ2-2|TRBV11-3
ASSPSGSSGELF
>TRBJ2-7|TRBV27
ASSEVGQIYEQY
>TRBJ2-3|TRBV9
ASSPFTGRDTQY
>TRBJ2-3|TRBV24-1
ATSTRLASTDTQY
>TRBJ2-2|TRBV20-1
SARPSGLNTGELF
>TRBJ2-1|TRBV20-1
SARDMTSGLYNEQF
>TRBJ1-2|TRBV4-1
ASSQPGTGKSHGYT
>TRBJ2-7|TRBV9
ASSVDGSNTYEQY
>TRBJ2-7|TRBV6-1
ASSTTVSNYEQY
>TRBJ2-7|TRBV30
AWSVGHEQY
>TRBJ2-7|TRBV25-1
ASTPLFSSYEQY
>TRBJ1-5|TRBV6-1
ASSEQGAGGNQPQH
>TRBJ2-2|TRBV7-9
ASSLGTSGNVGELF
>TRBJ2-7|TRBV27
ASSLLGAVYEQY
>TRBJ2-5|TRBV28
ASSFRLAGETQY
>TRBJ2-2|TRBV27
ASSINRGNTGELF
>TRBJ2-7|TRBV6-1
ASSGRTGGLEEQY
>TRBJ2-2|TRBV7-2
ASSTRTGNTGELF
>TRBJ2-7|TRBV19
ASSMDRYSYEQY
>TRBJ2-3|TRBV9
ASSIGGLAMSDTQY
>TRBJ1-2|TRBV30
AWSQSYGYT
>TRBJ2-5|TRBV20-1
SASSLHGGTQY
>TRBJ2-7|TRBV7-8
ASSLMSGLAELSYEQY